This TCR beta chain was retrieved from a study of cytomegalovirus exposure and HLA in healthy donors. Study details: Clustering assigned about four fifths of the approximately 400 genotyped donors to the Caucasian-associated ancestry cluster. Study-wide results and caveats: An assumption of roughly uniform sequencing depth across donors underlay the presence/absence analyses. Three CMV-associated chains proved CMV antigen-specific in vitro.

Healthy people donating bone marrow made up the donors. In the PCR, 60 Vbeta and 13 Jbeta primers were used. Generated by immunoSEQ multiplex PCR, the TCRdb table keeps only in-frame clones and is missing some. The data hold 96,000 or so clones, with roughly 79% observed a single time. Comment on this clone: The target antigen is unknown.

CDR1 is SEHNR, CDR2 FQNEAQ, per germline (reference sequence). The CDR3 runs 16 residues. V was shortened by 5 bases and J by 0 bases, with 17 bases between the two germline ends. The sample consisted of PBMCs. V gene TRBV7-9 combines with J gene TRBJ2-7; possible D gene TRBD1, 6 bases. This clonotype was obtained from a woman in her seventies in good health and CMV-seropositive. CDR3 nucleotides: TGTGCCAGCAGCCTTAGTGGACAGTCCAGCTCCTACGAGCAGTACTTC. Protein: CASSLSGQSSSYEQYF.